This T cell receptor (beta chain) was retrieved from a study of T-cell reconstitution after alpha-beta-depleted transplantation in children. Findings of the study overall: Elevated TCRbeta diversity at day 60 was traced, in some patients, to surviving recipient T cells and thymic progenitors. After transplant, at about two months, alpha-beta T cells were reportedly derived from several hundred expanded graft clones. When one year had passed after transplant, most T-cell counts and diversity came from newly produced T cells.

This clonotype was seen more than once but under ten times. Its cognate antigen is unknown. The authors prepared the TCRbeta library with unique molecular identifiers. TCRdb reprocessed the PCR reads via MiXCR and lists one record per CDR3 protein. The sample lists about 340,000 distinct CDR3 sequences; roughly 17% were seen once. Sequencing used PBMCs, mostly from graft donor cells, obtained 360 days after TCRalphabeta/CD19-depleted stem cell transplant. The sequence was obtained from a male patient between 2 and 10 years old who had a stem cell transplant for acute lymphoblastic leukemia, so the T cells may come from the graft donor.

CDR3 protein: CASSQAGDRGYTF. The CDR3 bases are TGTGCCAGCAGCCAAGCAGGGGATCGTGGCTACACCTTC. The gene calls are TRBV3-1 and TRBJ1-2, with D maybe TRBD1 (6 bases). Trimming stripped 1 base from V and 7 bases from J, with 10 bases between. This CDR3 spans 13 amino acids. Germline CDR1 LGHDT, CDR2 YNNKEL (reference sequence).